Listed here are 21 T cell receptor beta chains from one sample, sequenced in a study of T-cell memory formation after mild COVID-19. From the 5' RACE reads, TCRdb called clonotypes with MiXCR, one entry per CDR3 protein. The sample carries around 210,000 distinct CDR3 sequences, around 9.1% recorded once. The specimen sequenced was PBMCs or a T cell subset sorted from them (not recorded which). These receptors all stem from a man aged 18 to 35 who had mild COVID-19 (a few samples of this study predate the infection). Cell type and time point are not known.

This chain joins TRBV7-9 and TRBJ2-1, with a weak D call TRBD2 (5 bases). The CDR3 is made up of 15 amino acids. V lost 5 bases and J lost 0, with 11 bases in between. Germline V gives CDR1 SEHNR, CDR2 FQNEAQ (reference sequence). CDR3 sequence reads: CASSSRGSSYNEQFF. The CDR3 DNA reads TGTGCCAGCAGCAGCCGGGGTAGCTCCTACAATGAGCAGTTCTTC.

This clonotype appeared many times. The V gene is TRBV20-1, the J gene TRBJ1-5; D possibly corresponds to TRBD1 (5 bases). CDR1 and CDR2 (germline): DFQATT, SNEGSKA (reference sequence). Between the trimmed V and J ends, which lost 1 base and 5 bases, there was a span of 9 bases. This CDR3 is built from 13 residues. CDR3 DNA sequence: TGCAGTGCTAGAGGCAGGGAATATCAGCCCCAGCATTTT. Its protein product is CSARGREYQPQHF.

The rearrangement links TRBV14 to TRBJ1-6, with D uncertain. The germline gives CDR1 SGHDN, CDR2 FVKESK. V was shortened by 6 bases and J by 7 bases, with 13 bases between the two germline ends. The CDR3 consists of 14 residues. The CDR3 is CASSPFYSNSPLHF. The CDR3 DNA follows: TGTGCCAGCAGTCCCTTTTACAGCAATTCACCCCTCCACTTT.

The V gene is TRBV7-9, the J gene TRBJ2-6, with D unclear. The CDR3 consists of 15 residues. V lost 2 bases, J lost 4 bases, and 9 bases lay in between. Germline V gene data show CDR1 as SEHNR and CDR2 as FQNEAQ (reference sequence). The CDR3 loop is CASSLRSPGANVLTF. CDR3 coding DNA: TGTGCCAGCAGCTTACGGTCTCCCGGGGCCAACGTCCTGACTTTC.

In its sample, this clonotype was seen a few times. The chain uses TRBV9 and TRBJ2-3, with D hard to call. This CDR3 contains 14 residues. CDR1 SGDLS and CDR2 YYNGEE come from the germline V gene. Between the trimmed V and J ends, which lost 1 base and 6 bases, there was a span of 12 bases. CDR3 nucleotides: TGTGCCAGCAGCGTATTACCTATGATGGATACGCAGTATTTT. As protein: CASSVLPMMDTQYF.

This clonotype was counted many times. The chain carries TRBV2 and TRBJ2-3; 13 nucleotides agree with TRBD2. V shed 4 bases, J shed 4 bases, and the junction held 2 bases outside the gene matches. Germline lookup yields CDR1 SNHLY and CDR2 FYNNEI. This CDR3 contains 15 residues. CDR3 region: CASSGTSGGADTQYF. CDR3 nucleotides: TGTGCCAGCAGTGGTACTAGCGGGGGGGCAGATACGCAGTATTTT.

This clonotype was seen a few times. The DNA for the CDR3 is TGTGCCACAAAGACTAGTGCCCAAGAGACCCAGTACTTC. Its translation: CATKTSAQETQYF. The chain carries TRBV10-3 and TRBJ2-5; a possible D gene is TRBD2 (6 bases). From germline, CDR1 is ENHRY and CDR2 SYGVKD. This CDR3 comprises 13 residues. V lost 10 bases and J lost 1, with 13 bases in between.

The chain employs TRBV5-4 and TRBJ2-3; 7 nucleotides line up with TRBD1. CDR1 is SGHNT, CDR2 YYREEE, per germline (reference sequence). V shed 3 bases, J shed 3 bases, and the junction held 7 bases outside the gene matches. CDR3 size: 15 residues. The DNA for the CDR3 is TGTGCCAGCAGCTCCGGGTCCAGGGGGACAGATACGCAGTATTTT. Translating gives CASSSGSRGTDTQYF.

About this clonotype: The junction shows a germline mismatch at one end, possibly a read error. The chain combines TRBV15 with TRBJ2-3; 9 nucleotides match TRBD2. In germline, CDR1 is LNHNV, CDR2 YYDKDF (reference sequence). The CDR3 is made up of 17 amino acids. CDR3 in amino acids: CATSRPPTSGSTDTLYF. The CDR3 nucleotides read TGTGCCACCAGCAGACCCCCGACTAGCGGTTCCACAGATACGCTGTATTTT.

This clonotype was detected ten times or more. The CDR3 is CASSLSPALSSWTF. CDR3 DNA sequence: TGTGCCAGCAGTTTAAGCCCGGCCCTTTCCTCATGGACCTTC. The chain combines TRBV27 with TRBJ1-2, with D uncertain. The V gene lost 2 bases and the J gene lost 14 bases, with 21 bases spanning the gap. The CDR3 runs 14 residues. Germline CDR1 MNHEY, CDR2 SMNVEV (reference sequence).

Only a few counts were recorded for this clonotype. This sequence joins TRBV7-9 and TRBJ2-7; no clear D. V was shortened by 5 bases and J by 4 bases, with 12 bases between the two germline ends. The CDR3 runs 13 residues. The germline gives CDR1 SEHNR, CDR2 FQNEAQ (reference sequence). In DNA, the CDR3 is TGTGCCAGCAGCCTAAGGGCAGCTTACGAGCAGTACGTC. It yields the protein CASSLRAAYEQYV.

The CDR3 sequence: CASARGTTDTQYF. CDR3 in DNA: TGTGCCAGCGCCCGGGGGACCACAGATACGCAGTATTTT. The chain combines TRBV6-2 or TRBV6-3 with TRBJ2-3, with D possibly matching TRBD2 (6 bases). V lost 8 bases and J 2 bases, leaving 11 bases between the germline ends. The CDR3 is 13 amino acids. Germline values: CDR1 MNHEY, CDR2 SVGEGT.

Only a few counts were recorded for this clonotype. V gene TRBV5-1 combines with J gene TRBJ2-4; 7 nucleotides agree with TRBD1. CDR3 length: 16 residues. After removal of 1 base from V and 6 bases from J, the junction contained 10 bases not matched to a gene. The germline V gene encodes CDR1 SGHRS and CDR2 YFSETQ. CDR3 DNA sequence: TGCGCCAGCAGCTTGCTTTCTGCGGCAGGGGGAAACATTCAGTACTTC. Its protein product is CASSLLSAAGGNIQYF.

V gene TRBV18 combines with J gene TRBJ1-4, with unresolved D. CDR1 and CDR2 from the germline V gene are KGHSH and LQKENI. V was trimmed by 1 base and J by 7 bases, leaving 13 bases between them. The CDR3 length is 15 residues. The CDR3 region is CASSPRRKEGEKLFF. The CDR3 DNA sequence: TGTGCCAGCTCACCACGCCGAAAAGAGGGTGAAAAACTGTTTTTT. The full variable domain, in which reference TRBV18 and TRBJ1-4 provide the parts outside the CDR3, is NAGVMQNPRHLVRRRGQEARLRCSPMKGHSHVYWYRQLPEEGLKFMVYLQKENIIDESGMPKERFSAEFPKEGPSILRIQQVVRGDSAAYFCASSPRRKEGEKLFFGSGTQLSVL.

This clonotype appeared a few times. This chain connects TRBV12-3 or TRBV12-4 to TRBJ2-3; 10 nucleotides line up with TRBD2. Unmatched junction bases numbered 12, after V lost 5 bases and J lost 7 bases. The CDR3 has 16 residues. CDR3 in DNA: TGTGCCAGCAGTCCTCTGCTAGCGGGGGCACCAAATACGCAGTATTTT. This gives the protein CASSPLLAGAPNTQYF.

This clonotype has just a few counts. This chain's CDR3 is CASRREPSGYTF. Written as DNA, the CDR3 is TGTGCCAGCAGGAGAGAACCGTCGGGCTACACCTTC. The gene calls are TRBV19 and TRBJ1-2, with D unresolved. V was shortened by 9 bases and J by 8 bases, with 16 bases between the two germline ends. The CDR3 is made up of 12 amino acids. CDR1 is LNHDA, CDR2 SQIVND, per germline (reference sequence).

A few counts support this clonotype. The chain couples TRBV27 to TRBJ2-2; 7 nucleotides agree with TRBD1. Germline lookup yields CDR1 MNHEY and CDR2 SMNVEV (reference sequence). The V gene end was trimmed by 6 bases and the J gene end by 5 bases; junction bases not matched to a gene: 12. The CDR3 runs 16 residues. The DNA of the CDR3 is TGTGCCAGCAGGACACGCCCGACAGGGTTAACCGGGGAGCTGTTTTTT. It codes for CASRTRPTGLTGELFF.

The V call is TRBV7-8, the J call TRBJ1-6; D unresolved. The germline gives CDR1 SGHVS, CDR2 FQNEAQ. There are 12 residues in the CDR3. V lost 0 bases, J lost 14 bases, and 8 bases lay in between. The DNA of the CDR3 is TGTGCCAGCAGCTTAGCTGGCGAGACCCTCCACTTT. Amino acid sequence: CASSLAGETLHF. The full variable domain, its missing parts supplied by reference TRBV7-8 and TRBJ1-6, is GAGVSQSPRYKVAKRGQDVALRCDPISGHVSLFWYQQALGQGPEFLTYFQNEAQLDKSGLPSDRFFAERPEGSVSTLKIQRTQQEDSAVYLCASSLAGETLHFGNGTRLTVT.

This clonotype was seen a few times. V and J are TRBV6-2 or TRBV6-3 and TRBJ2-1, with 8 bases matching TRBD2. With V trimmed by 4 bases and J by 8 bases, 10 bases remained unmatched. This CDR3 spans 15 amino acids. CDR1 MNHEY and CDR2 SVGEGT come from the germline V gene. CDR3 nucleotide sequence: TGTGCCAGCAGTTCCGCCGGGGCGGGGGGACATGAGCAGTTCTTC. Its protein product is CASSSAGAGGHEQFF.

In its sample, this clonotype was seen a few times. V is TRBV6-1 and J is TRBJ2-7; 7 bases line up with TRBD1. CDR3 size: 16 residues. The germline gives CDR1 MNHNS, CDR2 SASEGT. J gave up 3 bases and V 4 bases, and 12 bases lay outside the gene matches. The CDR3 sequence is CASSASTGLSFYEQYF. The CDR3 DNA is TGTGCCAGCAGTGCCTCGACAGGGCTTAGTTTCTACGAGCAGTACTTC.

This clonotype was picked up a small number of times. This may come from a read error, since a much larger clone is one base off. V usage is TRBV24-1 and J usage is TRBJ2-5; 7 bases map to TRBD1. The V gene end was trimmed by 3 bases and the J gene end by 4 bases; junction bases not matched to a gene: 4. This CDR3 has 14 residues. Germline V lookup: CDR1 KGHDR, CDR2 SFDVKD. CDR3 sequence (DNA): TGTGCCACCAGTGATCCCCGGACAGGAGAGACCCAGTACTTC. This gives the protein CATSDPRTGETQYF.